These 25 T cell receptor beta chains were all obtained from the same sample, sequenced in a study of shared clonotypes between healthy human individuals. The naive CD8 population came from CD45RO-negative cells selected for CCR7, without terminally differentiated effector memory CD45RA+ cells. The table came from immunoSEQ multiplex PCR; TCRdb's copy has only in-frame clones and leaves some out. Of about 2 million clones listed, around 96% are singletons. Sample: naive CD8+ T cells sorted from blood. Receptor source: a man between 18 and 35 years old in good health.

For the CDR3, the DNA is TGCGCCAGCAGCCAGACTAGCGGGGCCTACGAGCAGTACTTC. Translating it yields CASSQTSGAYEQYF. The rearrangement links TRBV4-1 to TRBJ2-7, with TRBD2 matching over 11 bases. After removal of 3 bases from V and 2 bases from J, the junction contained 0 bases not matched to a gene. CDR1 MGHRA and CDR2 YSYEKL come from the germline V gene. This CDR3 region has 14 residues.

In the case of this clone: Other DNA sequences in the sample encode the same CDR3. V usage is TRBV27 and J usage is TRBJ2-7; 8 bases are shared with TRBD1. The CDR3 length is 16 residues. The V and J ends lost 5 bases and 0 bases, in that order; junction bases with no gene match: 9. CDR1 and CDR2 (germline): MNHEY, SMNVEV (reference sequence). CDR3 protein: CASSPSTGESSYEQYF. For the CDR3, the DNA is TGTGCCAGCAGTCCATCGACAGGGGAGAGCTCCTACGAGCAGTACTTC.

The rearrangement joins TRBV4-1 to TRBJ2-7, with D tentatively TRBD1 (5 bases). Germline V gives CDR1 MGHRA, CDR2 YSYEKL. The V and J ends lost 4 bases and 6 bases respectively, with 10 bases between them. This CDR3 region has 12 residues. The CDR3 loop is CASSLAGFEQYF. CDR3 DNA: TGCGCCAGCAGCCTGGCAGGGTTCGAGCAGTACTTC.

The genes are TRBV5-1 and TRBJ2-7; D may be TRBD2 (6 bases). The CDR3 spans 15 residues. Germline V gene lookup returns CDR1 SGHRS and CDR2 YFSETQ. V lost 1 base and J lost 0, with 11 bases in between. This CDR3 reads CASSLSRGTSYEQYF. The CDR3 coding sequence is TGCGCCAGCAGCTTGTCTCGCGGGACCTCCTACGAGCAGTACTTC.

This chain connects TRBV15 to TRBJ1-1; TRBD1 might be the D (6 bases). The CDR3 extends over 15 amino acids. V lost 1 base and J lost 3, with 12 bases in between. Germline CDR1 and CDR2: LNHNV and YYDKDF (reference sequence). The CDR3 DNA sequence: TGTGCCACCAGCAGAGGGTACAGGGAGGACACTGAAGCTTTCTTT. Translating it yields CATSRGYREDTEAFF. The variable domain in full, completed from reference TRBV15 and TRBJ1-1, reads DAMVIQNPRYQVTQFGKPVTLSCSQTLNHNVMYWYQQKSSQAPKLLFHYYDKDFNNEADTPDNFQSRRPNTSFCFLDIRSPGLGDTAMYLCATSRGYREDTEAFFGQGTRLTVV.

The V and J genes are TRBV7-9 and TRBJ2-7; 7 bases line up with TRBD1. V lost 4 bases and J lost 2; bases outside the gene matches: 5. Germline V gene sequence: CDR1 SEHNR, CDR2 FQNEAQ (reference sequence). The CDR3 is 14 amino acids. CDR3 amino acids: CASSSDRVAYEQYF. CDR3 DNA sequence: TGTGCCAGCAGCTCAGACAGGGTTGCCTACGAGCAGTACTTC.

The chain recombines TRBV28 with TRBJ1-5; D gene ambiguous. CDR1 and CDR2 (germline): MDHEN, SYDVKM. V shed 7 bases and J shed 1 base, with 14 bases lying between them. CDR3 length: 15 amino acids. CDR3 protein: CASTLYRLSNQPQHF. CDR3 bases: TGTGCCAGCACTCTCTACCGGTTGAGCAATCAGCCCCAGCATTTT.

J is TRBJ1-6 and V is TRBV28; no reliable D call. V was cut by 4 bases and J by 9 bases, with 16 bases left in between. Germline V gene sequence: CDR1 MDHEN, CDR2 SYDVKM. This CDR3 comprises 15 residues. CDR3 DNA sequence: TGTGCCAGCAGTTCTGACCCGGGTCCTTTTTCACCCCTCCACTTT. This codes for CASSSDPGPFSPLHF.

V is TRBV6-5 and J is TRBJ1-1; D is possibly TRBD1 (6 bases). Germline CDR1 MNHEY, CDR2 SVGAGI. CDR3 size: 13 residues. Trimming stripped 2 bases from V and 11 bases from J, with 15 bases between. In DNA form, the CDR3 reads TGTGCCAGCAGTTACGAGGGGGGCCAAGGGGCTTTCTTT. As protein: CASSYEGGQGAFF.

This sequence joins TRBV20-1 and TRBJ2-7; 7 bases line up with TRBD1. V shed 5 bases and J 6 bases; nucleotides not matched to a gene: 4. Germline V lookup: CDR1 DFQATT, CDR2 SNEGSKA (reference sequence). This CDR3 spans 11 amino acids. In DNA, the CDR3 is TGCAGTGCTGGAAGGGGGCCCGAGCAGTACTTC. Protein: CSAGRGPEQYF.

This rearrangement joins TRBV4-1 to TRBJ2-7, with D perhaps being TRBD1 or TRBD2 (5 bases each). The germline V gene encodes CDR1 MGHRA and CDR2 YSYEKL. V was pared by 4 bases and J by 3 bases, with 16 bases between. The CDR3 spans 15 residues. In nucleotides, the CDR3 is TGCGCCAGCAGCCTCTATTCCGGGACCGGCTACGAGCAGTACTTC. Amino acid sequence: CASSLYSGTGYEQYF.

The chain joins TRBV11-2 to TRBJ2-2; 9 nucleotides line up with TRBD2. J was trimmed by 2 bases and V by 0 bases; bases with no gene match: 10. The CDR3 extends over 19 amino acids. CDR1 and CDR2 (germline): SGHAT, FQNNGV. CDR3 DNA: TGTGCCAGCAGCTTAGATCTCTTAGCGGGGGCCCTTAACACCGGGGAGCTGTTTTTT. Translated: CASSLDLLAGALNTGELFF.

Regarding this clone: This specimen includes other DNA sequences encoding the same CDR3. The V gene is TRBV11-2, the J gene TRBJ1-5; 9 bases map to TRBD1. After removal of 4 bases from V and 6 bases from J, the junction contained 4 bases not matched to a gene. The CDR3 has 14 residues. Germline CDR1 SGHAT, CDR2 FQNNGV. The CDR3 sequence is CASSSGQGVQPQHF. DNA of the CDR3: TGTGCCAGCAGCTCGGGACAGGGTGTTCAGCCCCAGCATTTT. Full variable domain (rest looked up from reference TRBV11-2 and TRBJ1-5): EAGVAQSPRYKIIEKRQSVAFWCNPISGHATLYWYQQILGQGPKLLIQFQNNGVVDDSQLPKDRFSAERLKGVDSTLKIQPAKLEDSAVYLCASSSGQGVQPQHFGDGTRLSIL.

The rearrangement joins TRBV7-2 to TRBJ2-3, with no clear D. Looked up from germline, CDR1 is SGHTA and CDR2 is FQGNSA. The CDR3 totals 15 residues. V dropped 5 bases and J dropped 0 bases, with 12 bases sitting between them. CDR3 nucleotide sequence: TGTGCCAGCAGCACCACTTCTGCTAGCACAGATACGCAGTATTTT. It codes for CASSTTSASTDTQYF.

The rearrangement joins TRBV5-1 to TRBJ2-7, with TRBD2 matching over 11 bases. With V trimmed by 4 bases and J by 5 bases, 8 bases remained unmatched. The CDR3 spans 15 residues. CDR1 is SGHRS and CDR2 is YFSETQ in the germline V gene. CDR3: CASSRTSGSFHEQYF. CDR3 sequence (DNA): TGCGCCAGCAGCCGAACTAGCGGGAGTTTCCACGAGCAGTACTTC.

This clone was recorded once. The gene calls are TRBV6-5 and TRBJ2-2, with 9 bases aligning to TRBD1. CDR1 is MNHEY, CDR2 SVGAGI, per germline. J lost 4 bases, V lost 6 bases, and 6 bases had no gene match. The CDR3 consists of 15 residues. The CDR3 is CASRIRTGVTGELFF. DNA of the CDR3: TGTGCCAGCAGGATCCGGACAGGGGTCACCGGGGAGCTGTTTTTT.

The chain recombines TRBV30 with TRBJ1-1, with a possible D match to TRBD1 (6 bases). CDR1 and CDR2 (germline): GTSNPN, SVGIG (reference sequence). The germline V and J ends were trimmed by 8 bases and 4 bases, with 11 bases remaining between them. The CDR3 sequence is 11 residues long. As DNA, the CDR3 is TGTGCCGAAGGGGGAAGCACTGAAGCTTTCTTT. This sequence encodes CAEGGSTEAFF. Filled out from reference TRBV30 and TRBJ1-1, the complete variable domain reads SQTIHQWPATLVQPVGSPLSLECTVEGTSNPNLYWYRQAAGRGLQLLFYSVGIGQISSEVPQNLSASRPQDRQFILSSKKLLLSDSGFYLCAEGGSTEAFFGQGTRLTVV.

J is TRBJ2-7 and V is TRBV15; D gene ambiguous. The CDR3 has 13 amino acids. The V and J ends lost 5 bases and 1 base respectively, with 9 bases between them. Germline lookup yields CDR1 LNHNV and CDR2 YYDKDF (reference sequence). CDR3 loop: CATSLDGSYEQYF. CDR3 DNA: TGTGCCACCAGCCTGGACGGATCCTACGAGCAGTACTTC.

The V gene is TRBV6-5, the J gene TRBJ1-3, with 8 positions matching TRBD1. Looked up from germline, CDR1 is MNHEY and CDR2 is SVGAGI. The CDR3 contains 16 residues. V was pared by 0 bases and J by 2 bases, with 3 bases of the junction left unmatched. The CDR3 protein is CASSYSGRGPGNTIYF. As DNA, the CDR3 is TGTGCCAGCAGTTACTCTGGCAGGGGGCCTGGAAACACCATATATTTT.

The chain is built from TRBV19 and TRBJ1-5, with unresolved D. V lost 3 bases and J lost 6, with 9 bases in between. The length of the CDR3 is 13 residues. Germline V gene lookup returns CDR1 LNHDA and CDR2 SQIVND (reference sequence). This CDR3 is CASSILVGQPQHF. The CDR3 nucleotides are TGTGCCAGTAGTATTCTGGTGGGTCAGCCCCAGCATTTT.

The CDR3 nucleotides read TGTGCCACCTCCCCAGGCCTAGGAGTCCCCGGGGAGCTGTTTTTT. Translating gives CATSPGLGVPGELFF. The gene calls are TRBV25-1 and TRBJ2-2; D uncertain. CDR3 size: 15 residues. V lost 10 bases, J lost 6 bases, and 21 bases lay in between. CDR1 and CDR2 (germline): MGHDK, SYGVNS. The variable domain in full, completed from reference TRBV25-1 and TRBJ2-2, reads EADIYQTPRYLVIGTGKKITLECSQTMGHDKMYWYQQDPGMELHLIHYSYGVNSTEKGDLSSESTVSRIRTEHFPLTLESARPSHTSQYLCATSPGLGVPGELFFGEGSRLTVL.

Of note for this clone: Sequence at one end of the junction differs from germline and may be a read error. This sequence joins TRBV7-7 and TRBJ2-5; D not resolved. The CDR3 runs 15 residues. Per germline, CDR1 SSHAT and CDR2 FNYEAQ (reference sequence). The CDR3: CASSLSPDWKETQYF. CDR3 in DNA: TGTGCTAGCAGCTTAAGTCCGGATTGGAAAGAGACCCAGTACTTC. The full variable domain, rest sourced from reference TRBV7-7 and TRBJ2-5, is GAGVSQSPRYKVTKRGQDVTLRCDPISSHATLYWYQQALGQGPEFLTYFNYEAQPDKSGLPSDRFSAERPEGSISTLTIQRTEQRDSAMYRCASSLSPDWKETQYFGPGTRLLVL.

The chain carries TRBV6-5 and TRBJ2-7; 7 bases align to TRBD2. J lost 2 bases, V lost 7 bases, and 11 bases had no gene match. The CDR3 is 15 residues long. Germline CDR1 is MNHEY and CDR2 is SVGAGI. CDR3 nucleotides: TGTGCCAGCACCCAAGGACTAGATGGGACCTACGAGCAGTACTTC. Protein sequence: CASTQGLDGTYEQYF.

The CDR3 bases are TGTGCCACCAGCAGGCCGACAGGGATATCCTACGAGCAGTACTTC. Its translation is CATSRPTGISYEQYF. The genes are TRBV15 and TRBJ2-7; 7 bases match TRBD1. The CDR3 has 15 amino acids. Germline trimming cut 3 bases from V and 1 base from J; bases unmatched to any gene: 6. CDR1 LNHNV and CDR2 YYDKDF come from the germline V gene (reference sequence). Filled out from reference TRBV15 and TRBJ2-7, the complete variable domain reads DAMVIQNPRYQVTQFGKPVTLSCSQTLNHNVMYWYQQKSSQAPKLLFHYYDKDFNNEADTPDNFQSRRPNTSFCFLDIRSPGLGDTAMYLCATSRPTGISYEQYFGPGTRLTVT.

CDR3 region: CASSTSGGKKETQYF. DNA for the CDR3: TGTGCCAGTTCGACTAGCGGGGGGAAAAAAGAGACCCAGTACTTC. The chain links TRBV7-9 to TRBJ2-5; TRBD2 matches 13 bases. The CDR3 covers 15 residues. In germline, CDR1 is SEHNR, CDR2 FQNEAQ (reference sequence). V lost 9 bases, J lost 3 bases, and 7 bases stayed unmatched.